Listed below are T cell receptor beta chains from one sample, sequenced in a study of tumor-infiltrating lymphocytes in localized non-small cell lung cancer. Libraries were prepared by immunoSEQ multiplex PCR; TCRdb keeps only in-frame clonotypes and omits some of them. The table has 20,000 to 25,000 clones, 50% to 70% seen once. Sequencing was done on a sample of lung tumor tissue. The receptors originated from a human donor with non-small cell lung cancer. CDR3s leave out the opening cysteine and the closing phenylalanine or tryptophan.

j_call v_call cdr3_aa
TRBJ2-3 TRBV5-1 ASSFSRGLGTDTQY
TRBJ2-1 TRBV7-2 ASSVGAGDEQF
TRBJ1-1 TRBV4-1 ASSQAPWGTEAF
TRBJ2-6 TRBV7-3 ASSRVGSGANVLT
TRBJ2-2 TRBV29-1 SGRVAGELF
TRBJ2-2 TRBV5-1 ASRDPSSNGELF
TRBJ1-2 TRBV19 ASSRQNYGYT
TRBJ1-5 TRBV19 ASSQQRDQPQH
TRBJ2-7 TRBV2 ASSEEGISRDLPYEQY
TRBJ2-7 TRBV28 ASSLWSVPEQY
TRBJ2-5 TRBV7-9 ASSAKGQGAETQY
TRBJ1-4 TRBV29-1 SAGQRNEKLF
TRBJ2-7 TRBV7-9 ASDRGATYEQY
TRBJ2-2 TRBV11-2 ASKFRTNTGELF
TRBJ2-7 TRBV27 ASSLSSGRGYEQY
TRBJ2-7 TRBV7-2 ASSSARWTGGNGEQY
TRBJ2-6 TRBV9 ASSVGYSGANVLT
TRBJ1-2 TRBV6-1 ASITTGNPYGYT
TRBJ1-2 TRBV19 ASRRLRFVKQGVGYT
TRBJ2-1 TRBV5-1 ASSLPGQGLAGAPYNEQF
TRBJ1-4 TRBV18 ASSGVREKLF
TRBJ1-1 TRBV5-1 ASSLVPGGNTEAF
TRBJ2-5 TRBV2 ASSELGSYETQY
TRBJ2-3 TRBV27 ASSFGVAQY
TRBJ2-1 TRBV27 ASSVQGYEQF
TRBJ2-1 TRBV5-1 ASSSPRDAEFSDNEQF
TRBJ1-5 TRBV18 ASSKSISGGFSNQPQH
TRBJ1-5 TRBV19 ASSIVRDLVQPQH
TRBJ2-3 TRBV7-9 ASSRYRDTQY
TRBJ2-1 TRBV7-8 ASSQARGNEQF
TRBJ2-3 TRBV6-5 ASSRFSGSADTQY
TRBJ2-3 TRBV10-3 AISRQSEGTDTQY
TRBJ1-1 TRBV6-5 ASSYSERRNTEAF
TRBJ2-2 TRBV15 ATSRGLAGGGIGELF